These 32 T cell receptor beta chains were all obtained from the same sample, sequenced in a study of blood T cell repertoires in COVID-19. Profiling relied on immunoSEQ multiplex PCR, and the TCRdb table lists in-frame clones only, not all of them. The table shows over 150,000 clones, with 80% to 90% occurring only once. Material: peripheral blood. The receptors shown here come from a human donor in a cohort sampled during active COVID-19.

V and J are TRBV4-1 and TRBJ2-1; weak D call: TRBD2 (6 bases). The germline V and J ends were trimmed by 0 bases and 2 bases, with 11 bases remaining between them. The germline V gene has CDR1 MGHRA and CDR2 YSYEKL. The CDR3 consists of 16 residues. For the CDR3, the DNA is TGCGCCAGCAGCCAAGACCTTAGCGGCGCCTACAATGAGCAGTTCTTC. It is translated as CASSQDLSGAYNEQFF.

The chain recombines TRBV4-1 with TRBJ1-5; D unclear. Germline loops: CDR1 MGHRA, CDR2 YSYEKL. This CDR3 spans 15 amino acids. The V end was cut by 1 base, the J end by 7 bases, with 14 bases between. The chain's CDR3 is CASSQAWGGGQPQHF. DNA for the CDR3: TGCGCCAGCAGCCAAGCATGGGGTGGAGGACAGCCCCAGCATTTT.

The chain joins TRBV28 to TRBJ2-1; D unresolved. Germline V gene sequence: CDR1 MDHEN, CDR2 SYDVKM. This CDR3 has 15 amino acids. The ends were cut back, 3 bases at V and 0 bases at J, with 9 bases in the middle. The CDR3: CASSFPESSYNEQFF. The CDR3 region has the DNA TGTGCCAGCAGTTTTCCAGAATCCTCCTACAATGAGCAGTTCTTC.

The chain is built from TRBV11-2 and TRBJ2-7; 7 bases match TRBD1. The CDR3 has 15 amino acids. Germline V gene lookup returns CDR1 SGHAT and CDR2 FQNNGV. The trim removed 5 bases at V and 2 bases at J, leaving 9 bases unmatched. CDR3 amino acids: CASSVKGTATYEQYF. In DNA form, the CDR3 reads TGTGCCAGCAGCGTAAAAGGGACAGCTACCTACGAGCAGTACTTC.

This clone came up once. This chain joins TRBV27 and TRBJ2-7; 7 bases agree with TRBD2. The germline gives CDR1 MNHEY, CDR2 SMNVEV (reference sequence). CDR3 length equals 14 residues. J gave up 2 bases and V 7 bases, and 8 bases lay outside the gene matches. CDR3 in amino acids: CASNPGLAAYEQYF. The CDR3 DNA is TGTGCCAGCAACCCAGGGCTAGCGGCCTACGAGCAGTACTTC.

The J gene is TRBJ2-7, the V gene TRBV4-2; 8 bases fit TRBD2. The CDR3 loop spans 15 amino acids. Germline loops: CDR1 LGHNA, CDR2 YNFKEQ. Unmatched junction bases numbered 3, after V lost 0 bases and J lost 2 bases. Written as DNA, the CDR3 is TGTGCCAGCAGCCAAGACGCGGGAGGCACCTACGAGCAGTACTTC. Encoded protein: CASSQDAGGTYEQYF.

The chain is built from TRBV7-9 and TRBJ1-3; D is possibly TRBD1 (6 bases). This CDR3 comprises 14 residues. The germline V gene has CDR1 SEHNR and CDR2 FQNEAQ (reference sequence). The V and J ends lost 4 bases and 5 bases respectively, with 12 bases between them. The CDR3 is CASSSGGQRNTIYF. In DNA form, the CDR3 reads TGTGCCAGCAGCTCGGGGGGGCAGCGAAACACCATATATTTT.

The chain carries TRBV30 and TRBJ1-4; 10 nucleotides align to TRBD1. This CDR3 spans 16 amino acids. CDR1 GTSNPN and CDR2 SVGIG come from the germline V gene (reference sequence). V gave up 3 bases and J gave up 0 bases; unmatched junction bases: 4. For the CDR3, the DNA is TGTGCCTGGAGGAATGGACAGGGGGCAACTAATGAAAAACTGTTTTTT. Its protein is CAWRNGQGATNEKLFF.

This rearrangement joins TRBV28 to TRBJ1-1; no clear D. This CDR3 has 13 residues. Germline-derived CDR1 and CDR2 are MDHEN and SYDVKM. V lost 1 base and J lost 2, with 5 bases in between. The CDR3 loop is CASSLYSNTEAFF. The CDR3 coding sequence is TGTGCCAGCAGTTTATACAGCAACACTGAAGCTTTCTTT.

This chain uses TRBV18 with TRBJ1-2; D is uncertain. The CDR3 covers 12 residues. V was cut by 1 base and J by 6 bases, with 6 bases left in between. The germline V gene encodes CDR1 KGHSH and CDR2 LQKENI. This CDR3 is CASSPRGDGYTF. CDR3 bases: TGTGCCAGCTCACCACGCGGGGATGGCTACACCTTC.

The chain links TRBV7-2 to TRBJ2-3, with 8 bases that match TRBD2. J was trimmed by 6 bases and V by 6 bases; bases with no gene match: 14. The germline V gene has CDR1 SGHTA and CDR2 FQGNSA. This CDR3 is 16 amino acids long. CDR3 loop: CASRDGAGGRPDTQYF. CDR3 in DNA: TGTGCCAGCAGGGACGGGGCGGGAGGCCGGCCGGATACGCAGTATTTT.

This sequence joins TRBV7-9 and TRBJ2-7, with TRBD2 identical over 9 bases. Germline assignment: CDR1 SEHNR and CDR2 FQNEAQ (reference sequence). Trimming cost V 6 bases and J 5 bases; bases outside gene matches: 14. The CDR3 extends over 16 amino acids. The CDR3 is CASRPERGAGGHEQYF. CDR3 DNA sequence: TGTGCCAGCAGACCGGAAAGGGGAGCGGGAGGTCACGAGCAGTACTTC.

V is TRBV19 and J is TRBJ2-5, with TRBD1 identical over 7 bases. Trimming took 7 bases from V and 2 from J; bases not matched to a gene: 4. The CDR3 covers 13 residues. Germline V gene sequence: CDR1 LNHDA, CDR2 SQIVND (reference sequence). CDR3 sequence (DNA): TGTGCCAGTAAACGACAGGGTCAAGAGACCCAGTACTTC. Its translation: CASKRQGQETQYF.

This sequence joins TRBV24-1 and TRBJ2-2, with D possibly TRBD1 on 5 matching bases. The germline V gene has CDR1 KGHDR and CDR2 SFDVKD. The CDR3 is made up of 14 amino acids. V gave up 4 bases and J gave up 4 bases, with 9 bases separating them. The CDR3: CATSDTGRTGELFF. CDR3 DNA sequence: TGTGCCACCAGTGACACAGGCCGCACCGGGGAGCTGTTTTTT.

The sample holds one count of this clone. The DNA for the CDR3 is TGTGCCAGCAAAGGGCGACAGGGGGTACTAGCCAAAAACATTCAGTACTTC. Translating gives CASKGRQGVLAKNIQYF. The chain combines TRBV2 with TRBJ2-4; 9 bases are shared with TRBD1. V shed 7 bases, J shed 0 bases, and the junction held 10 bases outside the gene matches. Looked up from germline, CDR1 is SNHLY and CDR2 is FYNNEI. This CDR3 spans 17 amino acids.

The rearrangement uses TRBV10-3 and TRBJ2-1; D is perhaps TRBD1 (6 bases). With 0 bases removed from V and 4 bases from J, the gap between germline ends came to 19 bases. In germline, CDR1 is ENHRY, CDR2 SYGVKD. There are 18 residues in the CDR3. CDR3: CAISESVAIQGGYNEQFF. The CDR3 coding sequence is TGTGCCATCAGTGAGTCAGTGGCAATTCAAGGGGGTTACAATGAGCAGTTCTTC.

The chain combines TRBV30 with TRBJ2-2, with a weak D call TRBD1 (5 bases). V gave up 2 bases and J gave up 1 base, with 11 bases separating them. The V gene's germline CDR1 is GTSNPN and CDR2 SVGIG (reference sequence). The CDR3 has 15 amino acids. The CDR3 protein is CAWSILRGNTGELFF. CDR3 DNA: TGTGCCTGGAGTATCCTTAGGGGGAACACCGGGGAGCTGTTTTTT. The full variable domain, its missing parts supplied by reference TRBV30 and TRBJ2-2, is SQTIHQWPATLVQPVGSPLSLECTVEGTSNPNLYWYRQAAGRGLQLLFYSVGIGQISSEVPQNLSASRPQDRQFILSSKKLLLSDSGFYLCAWSILRGNTGELFFGEGSRLTVL.

The chain couples TRBV28 to TRBJ2-7; D is perhaps TRBD1 (5 bases). Germline-derived CDR1 and CDR2 are MDHEN and SYDVKM. With 3 bases removed from V and 5 bases from J, the gap between germline ends came to 14 bases. The CDR3 consists of 14 residues. The CDR3 nucleotides are TGTGCCAGCAGTTTTCGACAGCCCTTTGACGAGCAGTACTTC. It specifies CASSFRQPFDEQYF.

In its sample, this clone was seen once. Other DNA sequences from this sample encode an identical CDR3 as well. The gene calls are TRBV18 and TRBJ2-5, with 7 bases aligning to TRBD1. The CDR3 is made up of 14 amino acids. The V gene's germline CDR1 is KGHSH and CDR2 LQKENI. Trimming took 2 bases from V and 1 from J; bases not matched to a gene: 1. The CDR3 loop reads CASSPNRGQETQYF. The DNA for the CDR3 is TGTGCCAGCTCACCAAACAGGGGCCAAGAGACCCAGTACTTC.

This clone occurred a few times. V is TRBV4-2 and J is TRBJ1-1; weak D call: TRBD1 (5 bases). Trimming took 0 bases from V and 11 from J, leaving 13 bases between them. Germline CDR1 reads LGHNA; CDR2 reads YNFKEQ. The CDR3 runs 13 residues. The CDR3 DNA reads TGTGCCAGCAGCCAAGATCTGCGGGGCGGCGCTTTCTTT. This codes for CASSQDLRGGAFF.

The rearrangement joins TRBV30 to TRBJ1-5, with D possibly TRBD1 on 5 matching bases. CDR3 length: 13 amino acids. Germline V gives CDR1 GTSNPN, CDR2 SVGIG (reference sequence). DNA of the CDR3: TGTGCTTCCTCGGGGGGGAGCAATCAGCCCCAGCATTTT. Amino acids: CASSGGSNQPQHF.

The chain employs TRBV27 and TRBJ2-1, with 7 bases identical to TRBD2. CDR1 is MNHEY and CDR2 is SMNVEV in the germline V gene (reference sequence). CDR3 length: 15 amino acids. V lost 2 bases to trimming and J lost 6 bases; unmatched junction nucleotides: 7. CDR3 amino acids: CASSLLAGAPNEQFF. As DNA, the CDR3 is TGTGCCAGCAGTTTACTGGCGGGAGCACCCAATGAGCAGTTCTTC.

The chain uses TRBV7-9 and TRBJ1-2; possible D gene TRBD1, 6 bases. Germline V gene sequence: CDR1 SEHNR, CDR2 FQNEAQ (reference sequence). This CDR3 has 14 amino acids. Trimming took off 6 bases at V and 0 bases at J, with 11 bases between the two ends. As DNA, the CDR3 is TGTGCCAGCAGATGGACAGCCGCTAACTATGGCTACACCTTC. It translates to CASRWTAANYGYTF.

This clone was seen a handful of times. This chain connects TRBV2 to TRBJ1-5; D ambiguous. The CDR3 loop spans 16 amino acids. Per germline, CDR1 SNHLY and CDR2 FYNNEI. The V end was cut by 6 bases, the J end by 1 base, with 16 bases between. DNA of the CDR3: TGTGCCAGCAGGGGTCTCTACGGACTGAGCAATCAGCCCCAGCATTTT. Protein: CASRGLYGLSNQPQHF. Combining the CDR3 with reference TRBV2 and TRBJ1-5 gives the whole variable domain EPEVTQTPSHQVTQMGQEVILRCVPISNHLYFYWYRQILGQKVEFLVSFYNNEISEKSEIFDDQFSVERPDGSNFTLKIRSTKLEDSAMYFCASRGLYGLSNQPQHFGDGTRLSIL.

The sample holds many counts of this clone. The chain joins TRBV7-9 to TRBJ2-1; a weak D match, TRBD2 (5 bases). Germline values: CDR1 SEHNR, CDR2 FQNEAQ (reference sequence). The CDR3 has 15 residues. With 1 base removed from V and 4 bases from J, the gap between germline ends came to 11 bases. This CDR3 reads CASSLVASRYNEQFF. The CDR3 bases are TGTGCCAGCAGCTTAGTTGCTAGCAGGTACAATGAGCAGTTCTTC.

The V gene is TRBV3-1 (or the pseudogene TRBV3-2), the J gene TRBJ2-1; maybe TRBD1 (6 bases). Trimming took off 1 base at V and 9 bases at J, with 16 bases between the two ends. The CDR3 has 15 residues. Germline-derived CDR1 and CDR2 are LGHDT and YNNKEL (reference sequence). The CDR3 is CASSQGVGGMGEQFF. The CDR3 DNA sequence: TGTGCCAGCAGCCAAGGGGTAGGGGGTATGGGTGAGCAGTTCTTC.

V is TRBV28 and J is TRBJ1-6; 8 nucleotides align to TRBD1. Trimming removed 7 bases from V and 10 bases from J; junction bases left unmatched: 9. Germline values: CDR1 MDHEN, CDR2 SYDVKM. This CDR3 contains 14 residues. The CDR3 DNA reads TGTGCCAGCACCCCGGACAGGGTTCGGTCACCCCTCCACTTT. Protein product: CASTPDRVRSPLHF.

This clone has just one count. This chain's CDR3 is CASSQDRGHVPDTEAFF. The CDR3 DNA is TGCGCCAGCAGCCAAGATAGGGGACACGTCCCGGACACTGAAGCTTTCTTT. The V gene is TRBV4-1, the J gene TRBJ1-1; possibly TRBD1 for D (6 bases). V lost 0 bases and J lost 3, with 17 bases in between. Germline V gene lookup returns CDR1 MGHRA and CDR2 YSYEKL. This CDR3 spans 17 amino acids.

V usage is TRBV7-9 and J usage is TRBJ2-3; 7 positions match TRBD1. CDR1 is SEHNR and CDR2 is FQNEAQ in the germline V gene (reference sequence). V lost 5 bases and J lost 0; bases outside the gene matches: 5. The CDR3 has 15 residues. CDR3 loop: CASSPRTGSTDTQYF. Written as DNA, the CDR3 is TGTGCCAGCAGCCCACGGACAGGAAGCACAGATACGCAGTATTTT.

V is TRBV4-2 and J is TRBJ1-1; D unresolved. Per germline, CDR1 LGHNA and CDR2 YNFKEQ. Trimming cost V 5 bases and J 4 bases, with 14 bases left between them. There are 14 residues in the CDR3. In DNA form, the CDR3 reads TGTGCCAGCAGCACCCGGCCGGCGGGCACTGAAGCTTTCTTT. Encoded protein: CASSTRPAGTEAFF.

This chain links TRBV28 with TRBJ2-7, with 11 bases fitting TRBD1. The trim removed 6 bases at V and 5 bases at J, leaving 9 bases unmatched. The CDR3 loop spans 15 amino acids. From germline, CDR1 is MDHEN and CDR2 SYDVKM. In DNA, the CDR3 is TGTGCCAGCAGACAAGGGACAGGGGGTATCGACGAGCAGTACTTC. It translates to CASRQGTGGIDEQYF.

This sequence joins TRBV9 and TRBJ2-7, with D perhaps TRBD1 (6 bases). CDR3 length: 18 residues. CDR1 is SGDLS and CDR2 is YYNGEE in the germline V gene. V was trimmed by 0 bases and J by 4 bases, leaving 23 bases between them. In DNA form, the CDR3 reads TGTGCCAGCAGCGTAGGCGCTTGGAGTCGGACAGCGAGTTACGAGCAGTACTTC. Translated, it gives CASSVGAWSRTASYEQYF.